Sequencing of this TCR beta chain was carried out in a study of shared clonotypes between healthy human individuals. V dropped 6 bases and J dropped 3 bases, with 7 bases sitting between them. Germline assignment: CDR1 MDHEN and CDR2 SYDVKM. The CDR3 consists of 12 residues. The repertoire was sequenced with immunoSEQ multiplex PCR; TCRdb's copy has only in-frame clones and lacks some. This table holds 2 million to 2.5 million clones, 85% to 95% found once. Details on this clone: At the DNA level, this CDR3 is encoded by other sequences in the same sample as well.

V and J are TRBV28 and TRBJ2-3, with D uncertain. The source of this sequence is a man younger than 35 in good health. Some clones in this sample may be carry-over from other donors' samples. The sequenced sample was naive CD4+ T cells from PBMCs. Subset: CD45RA+ positively selected. The DNA for the CDR3 is TGTGCCAGCAGGCCGTCTACAGATACGCAGTATTTT. As protein: CASRPSTDTQYF.